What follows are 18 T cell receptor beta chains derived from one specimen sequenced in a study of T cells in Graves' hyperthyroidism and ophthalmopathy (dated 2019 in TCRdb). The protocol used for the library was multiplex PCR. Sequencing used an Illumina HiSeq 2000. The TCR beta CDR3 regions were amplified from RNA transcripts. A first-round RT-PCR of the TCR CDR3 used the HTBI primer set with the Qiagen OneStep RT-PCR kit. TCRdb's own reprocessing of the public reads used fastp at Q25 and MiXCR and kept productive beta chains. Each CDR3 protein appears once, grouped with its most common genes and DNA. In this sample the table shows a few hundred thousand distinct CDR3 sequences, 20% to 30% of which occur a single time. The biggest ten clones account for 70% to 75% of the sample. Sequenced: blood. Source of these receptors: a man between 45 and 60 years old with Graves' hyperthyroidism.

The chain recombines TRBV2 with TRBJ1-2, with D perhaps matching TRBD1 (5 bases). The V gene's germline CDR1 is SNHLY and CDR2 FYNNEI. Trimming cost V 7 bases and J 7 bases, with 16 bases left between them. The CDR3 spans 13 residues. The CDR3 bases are TGTGCCAGCACCCTAGAGGGGCGGAGTGGCTACACCTTC. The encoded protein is CASTLEGRSGYTF. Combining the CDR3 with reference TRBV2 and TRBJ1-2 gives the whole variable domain EPEVTQTPSHQVTQMGQEVILRCVPISNHLYFYWYRQILGQKVEFLVSFYNNEISEKSEIFDDQFSVERPDGSNFTLKIRSTKLEDSAMYFCASTLEGRSGYTFGSGTRLTVV.

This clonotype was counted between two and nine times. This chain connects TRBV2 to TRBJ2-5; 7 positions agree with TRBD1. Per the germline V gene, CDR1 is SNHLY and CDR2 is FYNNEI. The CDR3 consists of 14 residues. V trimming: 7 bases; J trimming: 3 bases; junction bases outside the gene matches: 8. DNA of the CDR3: TGTGCCAGCAAGCCGGGACAGACAGAAGAGACCCAGTACTTC. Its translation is CASKPGQTEETQYF.

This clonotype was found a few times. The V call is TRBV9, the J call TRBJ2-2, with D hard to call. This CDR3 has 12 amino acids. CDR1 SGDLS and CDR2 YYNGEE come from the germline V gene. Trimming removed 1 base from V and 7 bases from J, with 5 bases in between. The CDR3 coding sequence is TGTGCCAGCAGCGTATCGGTCGGGGAGCTGTTTTTT. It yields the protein CASSVSVGELFF.

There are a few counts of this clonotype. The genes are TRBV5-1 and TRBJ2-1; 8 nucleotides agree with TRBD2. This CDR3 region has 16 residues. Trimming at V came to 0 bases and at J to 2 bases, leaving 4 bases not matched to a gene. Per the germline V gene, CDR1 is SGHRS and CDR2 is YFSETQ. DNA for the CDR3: TGCGCCAGCAGCTTGGCCGGGGGGGGTCCCTACAATGAGCAGTTCTTC. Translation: CASSLAGGGPYNEQFF.

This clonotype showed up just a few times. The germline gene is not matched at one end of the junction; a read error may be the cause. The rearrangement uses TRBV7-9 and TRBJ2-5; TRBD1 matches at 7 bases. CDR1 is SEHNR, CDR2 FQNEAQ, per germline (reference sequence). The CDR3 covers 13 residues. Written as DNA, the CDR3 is TGTGCCAGCAGCTTCGACAGGGTAGAGACCCAGTGCTTC. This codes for CASSFDRVETQCF. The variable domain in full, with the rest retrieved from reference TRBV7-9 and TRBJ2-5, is DTGVSQNPRHKITKRGQNVTFRCDPISEHNRLYWYRQTLGQGPEFLTYFQNEAQLEKSRLLSDRFSAERPKGSFSTLEIQRTEQGDSAMYLCASSFDRVETQCFGPGTRLLVL.

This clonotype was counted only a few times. CDR3 protein: CASMVRVSRGEQYF. The CDR3 DNA reads as TGTGCCAGTATGGTCCGGGTCTCCCGGGGCGAGCAGTACTTC. The chain links TRBV19 to TRBJ2-7; the D gene is possibly TRBD2 (5 bases). The CDR3 length is 14 residues. Trimming removed 7 bases at V and 6 bases at J, with 19 bases between. Germline V gene sequence: CDR1 LNHDA, CDR2 SQIVND (reference sequence).

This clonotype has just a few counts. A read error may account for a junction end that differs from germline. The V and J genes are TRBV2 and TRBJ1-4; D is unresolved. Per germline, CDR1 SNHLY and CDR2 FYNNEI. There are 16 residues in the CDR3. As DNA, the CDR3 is TGTGCCAGCAGGGAAGAGGGAGGTTTTGATAATGAAAAACTGTTTTTT. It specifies CASREEGGFDNEKLFF.

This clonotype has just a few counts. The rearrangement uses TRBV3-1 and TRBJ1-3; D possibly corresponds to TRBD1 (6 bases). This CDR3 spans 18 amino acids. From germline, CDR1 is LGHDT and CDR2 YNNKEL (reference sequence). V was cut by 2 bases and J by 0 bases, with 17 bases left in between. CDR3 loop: CASSQPGSTGTSGNTIYF. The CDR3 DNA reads TGTGCCAGCAGCCAACCCGGCAGCACAGGGACCTCTGGAAACACCATATATTTT.

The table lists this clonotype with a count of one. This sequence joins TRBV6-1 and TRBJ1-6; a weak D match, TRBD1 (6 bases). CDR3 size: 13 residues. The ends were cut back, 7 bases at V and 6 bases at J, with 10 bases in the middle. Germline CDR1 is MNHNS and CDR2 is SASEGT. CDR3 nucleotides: TGTGCCAGCAAGGACAGACTTAATTCACCCCTCCACTTT. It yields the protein CASKDRLNSPLHF.

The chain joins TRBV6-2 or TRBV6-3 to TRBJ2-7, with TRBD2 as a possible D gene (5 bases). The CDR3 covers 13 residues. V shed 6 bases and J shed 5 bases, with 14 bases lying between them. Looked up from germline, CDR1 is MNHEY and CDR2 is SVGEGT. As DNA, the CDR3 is TGTGCCAGCAGAAGTGGGTGGGGAGACGAGCAGTACTTC. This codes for CASRSGWGDEQYF.

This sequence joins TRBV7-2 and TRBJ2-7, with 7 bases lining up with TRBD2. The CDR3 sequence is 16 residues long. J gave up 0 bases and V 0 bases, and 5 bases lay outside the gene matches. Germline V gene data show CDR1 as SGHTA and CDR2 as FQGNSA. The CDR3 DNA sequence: TGTGCCAGCAGCTTAGCGGCGGGAGACCCCTCCTACGAGCAGTACTTC. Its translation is CASSLAAGDPSYEQYF.

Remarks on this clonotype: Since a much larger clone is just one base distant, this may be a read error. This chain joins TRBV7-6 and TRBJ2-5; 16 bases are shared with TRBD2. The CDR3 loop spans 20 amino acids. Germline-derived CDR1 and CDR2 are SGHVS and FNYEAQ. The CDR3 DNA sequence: TGTACCAGCAGCTTAGAAGGGACTAGCGGGAGGGCCACAGGGAGAGAGACCCAGTACTTC. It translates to CTSSLEGTSGRATGRETQYF.

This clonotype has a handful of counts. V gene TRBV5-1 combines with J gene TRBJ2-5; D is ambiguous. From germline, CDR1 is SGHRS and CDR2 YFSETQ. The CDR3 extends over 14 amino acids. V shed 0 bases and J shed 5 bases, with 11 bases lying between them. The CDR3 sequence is CASSLATYTETQYF. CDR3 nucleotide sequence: TGCGCCAGCAGCTTGGCAACTTACACGGAGACCCAGTACTTC.

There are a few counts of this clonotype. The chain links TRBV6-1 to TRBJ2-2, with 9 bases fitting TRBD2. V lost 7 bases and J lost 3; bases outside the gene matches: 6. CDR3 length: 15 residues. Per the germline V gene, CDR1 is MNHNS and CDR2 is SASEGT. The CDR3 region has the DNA TGTGCCAGCAAGGGGGTAGCGGGAGACACCGGGGAGCTGTTTTTT. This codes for CASKGVAGDTGELFF.

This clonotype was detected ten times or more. The CDR3 region has the DNA TGTGCCAGCAGTGTTCCCGGGTCTCAAGAGACCCAGTACTTC. It codes for CASSVPGSQETQYF. The J gene is TRBJ2-5, the V gene TRBV2; D remains unclear. Deletions cut 4 bases from V and 2 bases from J, with 11 bases between. Germline V gene lookup returns CDR1 SNHLY and CDR2 FYNNEI. There are 14 residues in the CDR3.

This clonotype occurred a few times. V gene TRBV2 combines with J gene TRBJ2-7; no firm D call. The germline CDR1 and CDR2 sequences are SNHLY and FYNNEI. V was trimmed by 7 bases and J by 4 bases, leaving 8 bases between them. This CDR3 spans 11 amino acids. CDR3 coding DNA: TGTGCCAGCATGTTACAATACGAGCAGTACTTC. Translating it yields CASMLQYEQYF.

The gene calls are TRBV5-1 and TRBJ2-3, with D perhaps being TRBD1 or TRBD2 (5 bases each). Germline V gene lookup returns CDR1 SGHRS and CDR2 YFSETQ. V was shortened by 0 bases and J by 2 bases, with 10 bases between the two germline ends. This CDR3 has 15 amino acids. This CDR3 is CASSLAGTATDTQYF. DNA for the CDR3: TGCGCCAGCAGCTTGGCCGGGACGGCCACAGATACGCAGTATTTT.

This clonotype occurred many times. This chain's CDR3 is CSARQGDENTEAFF. In nucleotides, the CDR3 is TGCAGTGCTCGACAGGGGGATGAGAACACTGAAGCTTTCTTT. V usage is TRBV20-1 and J usage is TRBJ1-1, with 9 bases fitting TRBD1. V shed 5 bases, J shed 1 base, and the junction held 5 bases outside the gene matches. Per germline, CDR1 DFQATT and CDR2 SNEGSKA (reference sequence). There are 14 residues in the CDR3.